This T cell receptor beta chain came from a study of OX40 agonist ivuxolimab in advanced cancers. Study overall: People in dose escalation had one of these cancers: hepatocellular carcinoma, melanoma, renal cell or head and neck cancer. Of the patients, three showed partial responses, one with hepatocellular carcinoma and two with cutaneous melanoma.

Method: immunoSEQ multiplex PCR; TCRdb's copy keeps in-frame clones and lacks some. Of about 16,000 clones detected, 70% to 90% appear once; the ten largest clones hold 55% to 85%. Findings of the study overall: At doses 0.1 to 3.0 mg/kg, CD4+ and CD8+ clones expanded.

Trimming removed 6 bases from V and 1 base from J, with 7 bases in between. The germline CDR1 and CDR2 sequences are SNHLY and FYNNEI. The CDR3 is made up of 13 amino acids. Note on this clone: The antigen remains undetermined.

The material was CD4+ or CD8+ T cells sorted from blood, obtained in a trial of the OX40 agonist ivuxolimab. This clonotype was sampled from an adult with an advanced solid tumor such as melanoma, head and neck, liver or kidney cancer. The V gene is TRBV2, the J gene TRBJ1-5; tentatively, D is TRBD1 (5 bases). As DNA, the CDR3 is TGTGCCAGCAGAGACAGCAGCAATCAGCCCCAGCATTTT. Residues: CASRDSSNQPQHF.